These 28 T cell receptor beta chains came from one sample sequenced in a study of blood T cells in healthy people across ages. A second PCR, run for about 6 to 11 cycles, used a sample-barcoded 5' primer plus a J-beta primer mix. One entry per CDR3 protein results from TCRdb running MiXCR on the 5' RACE reads. This table has about 1.7 million distinct CDR3 sequences, over 25% appearing once. Sequenced material: blood. These receptors came from a woman aged 25 to 45 in good health.

This clonotype was seen a handful of times. The chain joins TRBV5-5 to TRBJ2-7; possibly TRBD2 for D (6 bases). The CDR3 is 14 residues long. Deletions cut 6 bases from V and 0 bases from J, with 13 bases between. Germline V gene sequence: CDR1 SGHKS, CDR2 YYEKEE (reference sequence). CDR3: CASIKDGSSYEQYF. In DNA, the CDR3 is TGTGCCAGCATCAAGGACGGGAGCTCCTACGAGCAGTACTTC.

Details on this clonotype: A junction end diverges from the germline sequence, so it may reflect a read error. The CDR3 region has the DNA TGTGCCAGCAGTTTAGAGACCCCAGATACGCGGTATTTT. It encodes CASSLETPDTRYF. The chain joins TRBV12-3 or TRBV12-4 to TRBJ2-3, with unresolved D. The CDR3 sequence is 13 residues long.

This clonotype showed up just a few times. The V gene is TRBV7-2, the J gene TRBJ2-3; the match to TRBD2 covers 8 bases. CDR1 SGHTA and CDR2 FQGNSA come from the germline V gene. The CDR3 spans 17 residues. With V trimmed by 7 bases and J by 1 base, 13 bases remained unmatched. The CDR3 region is CASNPSLLAGRTDTQYF. As DNA, the CDR3 is TGTGCCAGCAACCCTTCCCTCTTAGCGGGACGCACAGATACGCAGTATTTT.

The chain joins TRBV19 to TRBJ2-7, with D uncertain. The CDR3 length is 14 residues. From germline, CDR1 is LNHDA and CDR2 SQIVND (reference sequence). The germline V and J ends were trimmed by 3 bases and 0 bases, with 9 bases remaining between them. CDR3 in DNA: TGTGCCAGTAGTATTCGGATGAGCTCCTACGAGCAGTACTTC. As protein: CASSIRMSSYEQYF.

This clonotype was observed a few times. The genes are TRBV6-6 and TRBJ2-7, with a possible D match to TRBD2 (7 bases). With 6 bases removed from V and 4 bases from J, the gap between germline ends came to 13 bases. Germline CDR1 and CDR2: MNHNY and SVGAGI (reference sequence). The length of the CDR3 is 13 residues. The CDR3 sequence: CASSTEGGYEQYF. DNA for the CDR3: TGTGCCAGCAGCACCGAGGGGGGGTACGAGCAGTACTTC.

Worth noting for this clonotype: This clone may be a read error of a much larger clone one base away. The V and J genes are TRBV27 and TRBJ2-5; D possibly matches TRBD1 or TRBD2 (5 bases each). Germline V gives CDR1 MNHEY, CDR2 SMNVEV (reference sequence). The CDR3 is made up of 15 amino acids. Here the CDR3 reads CACSFDYRIQETQYF. The CDR3 region has the DNA TGTGCCTGCAGTTTCGACTACAGGATTCAAGAGACCCAGTACTTC.

This clonotype was detected many times. This chain links TRBV5-1 with TRBJ2-7, with D unresolved. Per the germline V gene, CDR1 is SGHRS and CDR2 is YFSETQ. Deletions cut 5 bases from V and 2 bases from J, with 11 bases between. CDR3 length equals 13 residues. CDR3 DNA: TGCGCCAGCAGTGTCGACACTGCCTACGAGCAGTACTTC. Its protein is CASSVDTAYEQYF.

This clonotype showed up just a few times. The genes are TRBV5-5 and TRBJ1-5, with 7 bases fitting TRBD1. V was clipped by 3 bases and J by 4 bases; unmatched bases: 4. There are 14 residues in the CDR3. Germline CDR1 reads SGHKS; CDR2 reads YYEKEE (reference sequence). The CDR3 is CASSYGTVNQPQHF. DNA for the CDR3: TGTGCCAGCAGCTACGGGACAGTTAATCAGCCCCAGCATTTT.

This clonotype was counted ten times or more. This chain links TRBV29-1 with TRBJ2-6; TRBD1 matches at 8 bases. V lost 6 bases, J lost 1 base, and 8 bases stayed unmatched. This CDR3 has 16 residues. Germline V gives CDR1 SQVTM, CDR2 ANQGSEA. CDR3 sequence: CSVQGARESGANVLTF. CDR3 coding DNA: TGCAGCGTCCAGGGGGCAAGGGAATCTGGGGCCAACGTCCTGACTTTC.

This clonotype was detected only a few times. This chain links TRBV12-3 or TRBV12-4 with TRBJ1-2; 10 bases are shared with TRBD1. The CDR3 is 18 amino acids. V shed 3 bases and J 6 bases; nucleotides not matched to a gene: 16. In DNA, the CDR3 is TGTGCCAGCAGTTTTGTGTTGTCTAGTGCCGGGACAGGGGATGGCTACACCTTC. Amino acid sequence: CASSFVLSSAGTGDGYTF.

V is TRBV30 and J is TRBJ1-2; TRBD1 matches 11 bases. This CDR3 region has 18 residues. Trimming took 2 bases from V and 2 from J; bases not matched to a gene: 13. In germline, CDR1 is GTSNPN, CDR2 SVGIG (reference sequence). The DNA for the CDR3 is TGTGCCTGGAGTTCGCTCAGGACAGGGGGCGGGTGGAACTATGGCTACACCTTC. Translating gives CAWSSLRTGGGWNYGYTF.

This chain connects TRBV6-1 to TRBJ2-2, with 7 nucleotides matching TRBD2. The germline V gene has CDR1 MNHNS and CDR2 SASEGT. With 11 bases clipped from V and 6 bases from J, the junction kept 9 bases outside the gene matches. The CDR3 is 13 amino acids. In DNA, the CDR3 is TGTGCCTTCTCACAGCGGGAAGCCGGGGAGCTGTTTTTT. Amino acid sequence: CAFSQREAGELFF.

The sample holds a few counts of this clonotype. The J gene is TRBJ1-2, the V gene TRBV20-1, with no clear D. Germline V gene data show CDR1 as DFQATT and CDR2 as SNEGSKA (reference sequence). Trimming removed 4 bases from V and 4 bases from J, with 7 bases in between. The CDR3 covers 11 residues. The chain's CDR3 is CSATSGYGYTF. The CDR3, as DNA: TGCAGTGCTACGTCGGGCTATGGCTACACCTTC.

This rearrangement joins TRBV4-1 to TRBJ2-1; no firm D call. The V end lost 4 bases, the J end lost 7 bases, and 14 bases lay between the germline ends. CDR1 and CDR2 from the germline V gene are MGHRA and YSYEKL. The CDR3 covers 14 residues. CDR3 bases: TGCGCCAGCAGCCTAGATCATACTGTTAATGAGCAGTTCTTC. It codes for CASSLDHTVNEQFF.

This chain joins TRBV6-5 and TRBJ1-2, with unresolved D. V shed 8 bases and J shed 7 bases, with 14 bases lying between them. There are 12 residues in the CDR3. Germline CDR1 and CDR2: MNHEY and SVGAGI. In nucleotides, the CDR3 is TGTGCCAGCTCAGAAGGTTTAAGTGGCTACACCTTC. It is translated as CASSEGLSGYTF.

This clonotype was detected a few times. The chain is built from TRBV3-1 and TRBJ2-5; D is possibly TRBD1 (6 bases). V lost 4 bases, J lost 5 bases, and 14 bases lay in between. This CDR3 comprises 14 residues. Germline CDR1 reads LGHDT; CDR2 reads YNNKEL (reference sequence). The CDR3 protein is CASSPIGGWETQYF. The CDR3 DNA reads as TGTGCCAGCAGCCCCATAGGGGGTTGGGAGACCCAGTACTTC.

This clonotype was counted many times. The chain is built from TRBV11-1 and TRBJ2-1; no firm D call. Germline values: CDR1 SGHAT, CDR2 FQDESV (reference sequence). V gave up 1 base and J gave up 8 bases, with 9 bases separating them. The CDR3 is 13 amino acids. CDR3 DNA: TGTGCCAGCAGCTTAGGTGCAGGCTATGAGCAGTTCTTC. This codes for CASSLGAGYEQFF.

The V gene is TRBV11-2, the J gene TRBJ2-4, with D possibly being TRBD2 (7 bases). The DNA end is more similar to TRBJ2-7, so the J call may be wrong. The CDR3 contains 15 residues. CDR1 and CDR2 (germline): SGHAT, FQNNGV. The CDR3 protein is CASTKNTGGLYEQYF. The CDR3 coding sequence is TGTGCCAGCACCAAGAACACGGGGGGCCTCTACGAGCAGTACTTC.

This clonotype was picked up a small number of times. Written as DNA, the CDR3 is TGTGCCATCAGTGAGTCTACGACACCTCAAGAGACCCAGTACTTC. It codes for CAISESTTPQETQYF. The chain uses TRBV10-3 and TRBJ2-5; D not resolved. V was trimmed by 0 bases and J by 2 bases, leaving 10 bases between them. CDR1 ENHRY and CDR2 SYGVKD come from the germline V gene. This CDR3 is 15 amino acids long.

This clonotype was found a few times. The V call is TRBV20-1, the J call TRBJ2-1, with TRBD2 identical over 14 bases. The length of the CDR3 is 15 residues. Germline CDR1 reads DFQATT; CDR2 reads SNEGSKA (reference sequence). The V gene end was trimmed by 2 bases and the J gene end by 6 bases; junction bases not matched to a gene: 3. Here the CDR3 DNA reads TGCAGTGCTAGAACGACTAGCGGGAGGGCCAATGAGCAGTTCTTC. This sequence encodes CSARTTSGRANEQFF.

J is TRBJ2-3 and V is TRBV20-1; no clear D gene. In germline, CDR1 is DFQATT, CDR2 SNEGSKA (reference sequence). This CDR3 comprises 14 residues. Trimming removed 3 bases at V and 4 bases at J, with 14 bases between. This chain's CDR3 is CSASLNSNPDTQYF. In nucleotides, the CDR3 is TGCAGTGCTAGCCTTAATAGCAATCCAGATACGCAGTATTTT.

This clonotype showed up just a few times. The rearrangement uses TRBV13 and TRBJ2-7, with D possibly matching TRBD2 (6 bases). The CDR3 has 15 residues. Germline loops: CDR1 PRHDT, CDR2 FYEKMQ (reference sequence). Trimming stripped 3 bases from V and 2 bases from J, with 14 bases between. This chain's CDR3 is CASSFLNSGTYEQYF. The CDR3 DNA is TGTGCCAGCAGCTTCCTAAATAGCGGAACCTACGAGCAGTACTTC.

On this clonotype itself: Relative to the germline gene, one junction end is altered; a read error may explain this. The chain couples TRBV5-1 to TRBJ2-3; D may be TRBD1 (5 bases). The CDR3 extends over 14 amino acids. Germline V gene lookup returns CDR1 SGHRS and CDR2 YFSETQ. CDR3: CANSSTVSTDTQYF. The CDR3 DNA is TGCGCCAACAGCTCGACAGTTAGCACAGATACGCAGTATTTT.

The chain couples TRBV18 to TRBJ2-4; D perhaps matches TRBD1 (7 bases). With the DNA end fitting TRBJ2-7 better, the J assignment may be wrong. CDR1 is KGHSH and CDR2 is LQKENI in the germline V gene. There are 12 residues in the CDR3. CDR3 in DNA: TGTGCCAGCTCACGCGGGACAGACGAGCAGTACTTC. It translates to CASSRGTDEQYF.

This clonotype has a count of ten or more. V gene TRBV27 combines with J gene TRBJ1-5; TRBD1 matches at 8 bases. The CDR3 is 14 residues long. Germline trimming cut 6 bases from V and 7 bases from J; bases unmatched to any gene: 8. CDR1 and CDR2 from the germline V gene are MNHEY and SMNVEV (reference sequence). The CDR3: CASRTGQGGQPQHF. CDR3 nucleotide sequence: TGTGCCAGCAGGACCGGACAGGGTGGCCAGCCCCAGCATTTT.

The gene calls are TRBV29-1 and TRBJ2-1; 8 bases match TRBD2. J gave up 10 bases and V 6 bases, and 14 bases lay outside the gene matches. From germline, CDR1 is SQVTM and CDR2 ANQGSEA. This CDR3 spans 14 amino acids. CDR3 residues: CSVSDGRGRAEQFF. The CDR3 DNA reads as TGCAGCGTCTCCGACGGGAGGGGGAGGGCCGAGCAGTTCTTC.

The chain joins TRBV11-1 to TRBJ1-1, with 7 bases lining up with TRBD1. Per germline, CDR1 SGHAT and CDR2 FQDESV (reference sequence). V dropped 5 bases and J dropped 7; count of bases not matched to a gene: 4. The CDR3 spans 12 residues. CDR3 region: CASSGNRGEAFF. The DNA of the CDR3 is TGTGCCAGCAGCGGTAACAGGGGTGAAGCTTTCTTT.

Of note for this clonotype: This may arise from a read error, as a much more abundant clone is one base away. The chain combines TRBV20-1 with TRBJ2-3; possibly TRBD1 or TRBD2 for D (5 bases each). The V end was cut by 2 bases, the J end by 5 bases, with 17 bases between. Germline CDR1 DFQATT, CDR2 SNEGSKA (reference sequence). The CDR3 runs to 15 residues. The CDR3 DNA follows: TGCAGTGCTAGACCCCCCGCGTCTGGGGGAGATACGCAGTATTTT. It codes for CSARPPASGGDTQYF.